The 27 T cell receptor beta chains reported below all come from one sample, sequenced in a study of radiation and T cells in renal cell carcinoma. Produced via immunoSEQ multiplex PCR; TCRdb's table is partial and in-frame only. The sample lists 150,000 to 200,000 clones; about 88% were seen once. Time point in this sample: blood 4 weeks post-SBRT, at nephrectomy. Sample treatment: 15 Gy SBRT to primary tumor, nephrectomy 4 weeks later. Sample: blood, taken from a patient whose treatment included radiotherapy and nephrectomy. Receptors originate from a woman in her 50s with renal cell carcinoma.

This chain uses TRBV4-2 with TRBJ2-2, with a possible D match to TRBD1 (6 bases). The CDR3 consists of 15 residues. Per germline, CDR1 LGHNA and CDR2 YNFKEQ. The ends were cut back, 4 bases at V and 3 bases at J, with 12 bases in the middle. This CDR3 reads CASSLRTEYTGELFF. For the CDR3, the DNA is TGTGCCAGCAGCCTCCGGACAGAATACACCGGGGAGCTGTTTTTT.

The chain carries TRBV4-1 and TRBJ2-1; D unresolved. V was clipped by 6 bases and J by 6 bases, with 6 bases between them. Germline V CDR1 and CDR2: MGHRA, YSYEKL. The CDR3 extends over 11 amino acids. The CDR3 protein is CASSHINEQFF. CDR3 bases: TGCGCCAGCAGTCACATCAATGAGCAGTTCTTC.

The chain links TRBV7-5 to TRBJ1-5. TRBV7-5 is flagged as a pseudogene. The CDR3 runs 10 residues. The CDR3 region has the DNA TGTGCCGCGGGGGGACAGCCCCAGCATTTT. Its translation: CAAGGQPQHF.

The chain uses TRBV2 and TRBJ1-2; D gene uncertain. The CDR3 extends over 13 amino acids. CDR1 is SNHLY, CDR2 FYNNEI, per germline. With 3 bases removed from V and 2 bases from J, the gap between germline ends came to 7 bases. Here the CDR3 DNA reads TGTGCCAGCAGTGACAACAGCAACTATGGCTACACCTTC. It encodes CASSDNSNYGYTF.

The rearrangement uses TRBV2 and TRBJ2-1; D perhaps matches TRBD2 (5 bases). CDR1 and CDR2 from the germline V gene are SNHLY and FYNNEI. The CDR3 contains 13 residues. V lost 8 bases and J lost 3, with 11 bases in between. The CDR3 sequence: CASQLDRYNEQFF. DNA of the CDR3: TGTGCCAGCCAACTAGACCGCTACAATGAGCAGTTCTTC.

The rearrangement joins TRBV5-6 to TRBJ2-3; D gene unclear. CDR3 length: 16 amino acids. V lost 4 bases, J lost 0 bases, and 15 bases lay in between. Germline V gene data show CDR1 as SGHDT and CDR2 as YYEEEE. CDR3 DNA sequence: TGTGCCAGCAGCCCGCTTGATAGAGCTAGCACAGATACGCAGTATTTT. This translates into CASSPLDRASTDTQYF.

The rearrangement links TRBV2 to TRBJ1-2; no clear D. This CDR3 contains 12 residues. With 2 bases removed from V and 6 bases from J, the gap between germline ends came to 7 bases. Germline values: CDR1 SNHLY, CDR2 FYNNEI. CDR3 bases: TGTGCCAGCAGTGAATCAGTGAATGGCTACACCTTC. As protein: CASSESVNGYTF.

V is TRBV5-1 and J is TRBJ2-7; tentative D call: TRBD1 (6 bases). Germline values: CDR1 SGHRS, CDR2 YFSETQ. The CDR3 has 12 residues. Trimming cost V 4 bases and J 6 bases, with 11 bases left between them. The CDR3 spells CASSEGTTEQYF. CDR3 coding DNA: TGCGCCAGCAGCGAGGGGACAACCGAGCAGTACTTC. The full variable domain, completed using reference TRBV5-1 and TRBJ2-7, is KAGVTQTPRYLIKTRGQQVTLSCSPISGHRSVSWYQQTPGQGLQFLFEYFSETQRNKGNFPGRFSGRQFSNSRSEMNVSTLELGDSALYLCASSEGTTEQYFGPGTRLTVT.

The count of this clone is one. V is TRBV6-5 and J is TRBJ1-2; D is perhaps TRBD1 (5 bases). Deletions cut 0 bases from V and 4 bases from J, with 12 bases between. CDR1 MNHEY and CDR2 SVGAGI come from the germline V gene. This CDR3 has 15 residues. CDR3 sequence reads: CASSYSVKGAYGYTF. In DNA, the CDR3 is TGTGCCAGCAGTTACTCAGTAAAAGGGGCCTATGGCTACACCTTC.

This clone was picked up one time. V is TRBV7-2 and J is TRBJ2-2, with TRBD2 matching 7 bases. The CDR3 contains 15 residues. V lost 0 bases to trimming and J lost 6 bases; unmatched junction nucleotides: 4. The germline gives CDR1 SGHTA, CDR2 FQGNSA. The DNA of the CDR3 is TGTGCCAGCAGCTTAGCCAGGACTAGTTCCGGGGAGCTGTTTTTT. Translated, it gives CASSLARTSSGELFF.

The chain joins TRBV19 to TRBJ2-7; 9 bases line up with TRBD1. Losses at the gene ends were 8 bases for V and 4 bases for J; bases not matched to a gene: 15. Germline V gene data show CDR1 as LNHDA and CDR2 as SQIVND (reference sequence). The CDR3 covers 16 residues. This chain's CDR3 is CASSALAGTGLYEQYF. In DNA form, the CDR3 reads TGTGCCAGTTCCGCCCTTGCCGGGACAGGGCTGTACGAGCAGTACTTC.

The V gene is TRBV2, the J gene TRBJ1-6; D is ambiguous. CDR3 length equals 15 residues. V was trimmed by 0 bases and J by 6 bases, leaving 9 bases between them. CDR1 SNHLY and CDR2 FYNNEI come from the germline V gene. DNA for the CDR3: TGTGCCAGCAGTGAAGCGCGAGACTTTAATTCACCCCTCCACTTT. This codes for CASSEARDFNSPLHF.

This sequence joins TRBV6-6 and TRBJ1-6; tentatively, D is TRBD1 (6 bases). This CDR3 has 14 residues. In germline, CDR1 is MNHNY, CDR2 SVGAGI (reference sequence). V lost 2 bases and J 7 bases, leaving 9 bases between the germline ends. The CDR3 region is CASSYRQANSPLHF. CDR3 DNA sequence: TGTGCCAGCAGTTACCGACAGGCCAATTCACCCCTCCACTTT.

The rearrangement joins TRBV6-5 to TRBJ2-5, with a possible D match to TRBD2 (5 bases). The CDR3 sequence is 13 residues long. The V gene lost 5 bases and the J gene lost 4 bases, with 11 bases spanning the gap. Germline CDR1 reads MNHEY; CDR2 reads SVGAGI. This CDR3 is CASSPLVPETQYF. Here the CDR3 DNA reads TGTGCCAGCAGTCCACTAGTGCCAGAGACCCAGTACTTC.

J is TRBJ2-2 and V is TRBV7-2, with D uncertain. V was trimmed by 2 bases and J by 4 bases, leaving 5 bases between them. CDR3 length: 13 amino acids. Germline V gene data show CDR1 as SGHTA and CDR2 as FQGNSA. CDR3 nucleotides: TGTGCCAGCAGCTTACTGGGCACCGGGGAGCTGTTTTTT. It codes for CASSLLGTGELFF.

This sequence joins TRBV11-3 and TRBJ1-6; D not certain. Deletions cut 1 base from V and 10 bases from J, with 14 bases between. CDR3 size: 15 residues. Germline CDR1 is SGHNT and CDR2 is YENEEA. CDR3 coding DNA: TGTGCCAGCAGCTTAGGAACACATCCGAACTCACCCCTCCACTTT. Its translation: CASSLGTHPNSPLHF.

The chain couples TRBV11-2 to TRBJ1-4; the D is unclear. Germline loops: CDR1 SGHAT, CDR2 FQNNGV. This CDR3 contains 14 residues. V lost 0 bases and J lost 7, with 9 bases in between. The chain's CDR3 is CASSLDPGSEKLFF. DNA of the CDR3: TGTGCCAGCAGCTTAGACCCGGGGAGTGAAAAACTGTTTTTT. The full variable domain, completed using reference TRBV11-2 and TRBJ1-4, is EAGVAQSPRYKIIEKRQSVAFWCNPISGHATLYWYQQILGQGPKLLIQFQNNGVVDDSQLPKDRFSAERLKGVDSTLKIQPAKLEDSAVYLCASSLDPGSEKLFFGSGTQLSVL.

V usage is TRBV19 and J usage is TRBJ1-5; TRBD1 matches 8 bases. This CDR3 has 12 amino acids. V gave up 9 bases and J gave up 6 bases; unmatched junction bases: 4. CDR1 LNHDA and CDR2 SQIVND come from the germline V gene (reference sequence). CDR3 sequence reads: CASAGGGQPQHF. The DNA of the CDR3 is TGTGCCAGCGCAGGGGGCGGTCAGCCCCAGCATTTT.

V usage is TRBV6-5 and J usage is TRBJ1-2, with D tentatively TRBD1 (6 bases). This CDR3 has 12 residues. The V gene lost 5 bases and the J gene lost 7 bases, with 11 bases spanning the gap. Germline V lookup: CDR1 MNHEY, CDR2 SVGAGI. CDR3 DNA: TGTGCCAGCAGTAAACAGGGACTTGGCTACACCTTC. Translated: CASSKQGLGYTF.

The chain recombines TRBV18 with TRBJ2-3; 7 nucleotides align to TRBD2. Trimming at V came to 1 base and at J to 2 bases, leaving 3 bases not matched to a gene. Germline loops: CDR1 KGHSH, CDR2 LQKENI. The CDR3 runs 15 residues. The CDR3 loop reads CASSPQLATTDTQYF. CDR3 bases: TGTGCCAGCTCACCACAACTAGCGACCACAGATACGCAGTATTTT.

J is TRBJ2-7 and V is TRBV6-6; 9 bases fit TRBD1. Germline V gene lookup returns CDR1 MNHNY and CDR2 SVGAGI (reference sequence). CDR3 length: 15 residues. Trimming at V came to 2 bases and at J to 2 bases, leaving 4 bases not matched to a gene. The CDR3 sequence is CASSYQGQGTYEQYF. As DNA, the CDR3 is TGTGCCAGCAGTTACCAAGGACAGGGGACCTACGAGCAGTACTTC.

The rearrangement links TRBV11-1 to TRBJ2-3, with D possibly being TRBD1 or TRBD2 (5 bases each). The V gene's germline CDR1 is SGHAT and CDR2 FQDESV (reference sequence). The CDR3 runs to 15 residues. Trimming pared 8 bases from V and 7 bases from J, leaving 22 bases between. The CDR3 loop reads CASGLGPGTFNTQYF. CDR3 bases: TGTGCCAGCGGACTGGGACCGGGGACCTTTAATACGCAGTATTTT.

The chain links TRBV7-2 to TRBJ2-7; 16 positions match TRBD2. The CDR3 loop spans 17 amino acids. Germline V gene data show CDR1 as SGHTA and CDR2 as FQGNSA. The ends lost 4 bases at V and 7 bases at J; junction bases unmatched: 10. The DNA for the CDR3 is TGTGCCAGCAGCTCTCCGGGACTAGCGGGGGGGCTTCGGGAGCAGTACTTC. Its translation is CASSSPGLAGGLREQYF.

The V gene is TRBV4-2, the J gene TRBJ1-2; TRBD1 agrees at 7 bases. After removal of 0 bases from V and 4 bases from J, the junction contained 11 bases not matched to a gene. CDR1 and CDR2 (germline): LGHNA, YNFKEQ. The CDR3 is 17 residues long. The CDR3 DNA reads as TGTGCCAGCAGCCAAGATCTTGCGTCGGGACAGACCTATGGCTACACCTTC. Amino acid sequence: CASSQDLASGQTYGYTF.

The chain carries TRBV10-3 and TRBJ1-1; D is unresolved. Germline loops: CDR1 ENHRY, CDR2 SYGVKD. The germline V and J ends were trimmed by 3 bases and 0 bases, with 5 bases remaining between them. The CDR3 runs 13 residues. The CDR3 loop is CAISDGLNTEAFF. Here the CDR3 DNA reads TGTGCCATCAGTGACGGTTTGAACACTGAAGCTTTCTTT.

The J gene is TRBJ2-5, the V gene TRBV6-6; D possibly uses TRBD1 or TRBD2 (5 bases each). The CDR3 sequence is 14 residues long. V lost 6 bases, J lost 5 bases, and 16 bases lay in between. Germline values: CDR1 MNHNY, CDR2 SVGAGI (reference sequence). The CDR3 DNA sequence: TGTGCCAGCAGAAAAACGGGTGAGGGGGAGACCCAGTACTTC. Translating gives CASRKTGEGETQYF.

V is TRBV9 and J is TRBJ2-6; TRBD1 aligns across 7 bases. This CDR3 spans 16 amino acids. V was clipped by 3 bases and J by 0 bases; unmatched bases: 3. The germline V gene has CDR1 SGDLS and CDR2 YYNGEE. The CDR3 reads CASSGGQRSGANVLTF. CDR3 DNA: TGTGCCAGCAGCGGGGGACAGCGCTCTGGGGCCAACGTCCTGACTTTC.